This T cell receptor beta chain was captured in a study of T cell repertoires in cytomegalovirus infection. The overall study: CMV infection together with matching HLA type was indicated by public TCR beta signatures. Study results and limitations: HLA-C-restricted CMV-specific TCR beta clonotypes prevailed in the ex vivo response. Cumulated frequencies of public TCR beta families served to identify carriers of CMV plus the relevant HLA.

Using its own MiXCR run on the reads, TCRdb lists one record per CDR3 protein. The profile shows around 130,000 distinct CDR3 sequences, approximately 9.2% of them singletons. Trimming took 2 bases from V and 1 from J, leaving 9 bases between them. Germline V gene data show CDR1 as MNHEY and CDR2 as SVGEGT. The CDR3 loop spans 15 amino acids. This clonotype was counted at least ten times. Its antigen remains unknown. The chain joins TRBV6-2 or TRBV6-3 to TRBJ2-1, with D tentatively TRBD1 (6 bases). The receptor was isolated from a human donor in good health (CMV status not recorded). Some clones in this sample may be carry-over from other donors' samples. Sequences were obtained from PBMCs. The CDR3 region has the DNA TGTGCCAGCAGTTACCAGGACAGATCCTACAATGAGCAGTTCTTC. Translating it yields CASSYQDRSYNEQFF.